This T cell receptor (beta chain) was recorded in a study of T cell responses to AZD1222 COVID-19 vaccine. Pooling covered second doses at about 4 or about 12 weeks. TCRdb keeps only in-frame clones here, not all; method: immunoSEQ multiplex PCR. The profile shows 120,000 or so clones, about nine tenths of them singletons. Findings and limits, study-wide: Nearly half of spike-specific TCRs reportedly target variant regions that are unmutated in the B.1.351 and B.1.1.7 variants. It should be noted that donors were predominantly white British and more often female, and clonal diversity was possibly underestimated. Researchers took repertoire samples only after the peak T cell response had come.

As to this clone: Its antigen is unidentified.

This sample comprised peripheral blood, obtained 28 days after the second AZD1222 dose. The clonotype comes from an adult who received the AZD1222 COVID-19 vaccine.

The CDR3 is CASSYLLGYAGELFF. Written as DNA, the CDR3 is TGTGCCAGCAGTTACTTACTAGGGTATGCCGGGGAGCTGTTTTTT. V is TRBV6-2 or TRBV6-3 and J is TRBJ2-2; D is possibly TRBD2 (5 bases). V was shortened by 1 base and J by 6 bases, with 12 bases between the two germline ends. The germline V gene encodes CDR1 MNHEY and CDR2 SVGEGT. CDR3 size: 15 residues.